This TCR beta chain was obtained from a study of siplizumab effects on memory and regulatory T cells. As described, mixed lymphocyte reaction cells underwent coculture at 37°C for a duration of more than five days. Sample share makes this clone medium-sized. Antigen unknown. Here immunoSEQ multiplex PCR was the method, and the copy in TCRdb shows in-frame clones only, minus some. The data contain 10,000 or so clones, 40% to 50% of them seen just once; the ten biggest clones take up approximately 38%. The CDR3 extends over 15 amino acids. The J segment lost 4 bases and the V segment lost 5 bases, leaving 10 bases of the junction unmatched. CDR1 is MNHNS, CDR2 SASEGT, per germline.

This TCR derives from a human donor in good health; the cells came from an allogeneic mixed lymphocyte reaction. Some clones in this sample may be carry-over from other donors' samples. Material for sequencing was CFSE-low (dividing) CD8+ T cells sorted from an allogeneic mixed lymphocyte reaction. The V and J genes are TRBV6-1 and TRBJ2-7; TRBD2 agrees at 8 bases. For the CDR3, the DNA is TGTGCCAGCAGTCCCACACTAGCGGAGACTTACGAGCAGTACTTC. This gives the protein CASSPTLAETYEQYF.